This paragraph covers one T cell receptor (beta chain) sequence. At one end, the junction sequence differs from germline, possibly due to a read error. Axillary draining lymph nodes of breast cancer patients supplied the node samples. TCRdb fed the multiplex PCR reads into MiXCR, producing one record per CDR3 protein. The table lists 85,000 to 130,000 distinct CDR3 sequences, 30% of them singletons. These data come from a study of breast tumors, draining lymph nodes, adjacent tissues. The length of the CDR3 is 15 residues. Per germline, CDR1 SGDLS and CDR2 YYNGEE. The chain joins TRBV9 to TRBJ2-5, with 8 bases matching TRBD1. The sample consisted of axillary lymph node tissue. This sequence originates from a female donor with breast cancer. Some clones in this sample may be carry-over from other donors' samples. The CDR3 protein is CASSVETGGQETQDF. The CDR3 DNA reads as TGTGCCAGCAGCGTAGAAACAGGGGGGCAAGAGACCCAGGACTTC. Full variable domain (outside the CDR3, taken from reference TRBV9 and TRBJ2-5): DSGVTQTPKHLITATGQRVTLRCSPRSGDLSVYWYQQSLDQGLQFLIQYYNGEERAKGNILERFSAQQFPDLHSELNLSSLELGDSALYFCASSVETGGQETQDFGPGTRLLVL.